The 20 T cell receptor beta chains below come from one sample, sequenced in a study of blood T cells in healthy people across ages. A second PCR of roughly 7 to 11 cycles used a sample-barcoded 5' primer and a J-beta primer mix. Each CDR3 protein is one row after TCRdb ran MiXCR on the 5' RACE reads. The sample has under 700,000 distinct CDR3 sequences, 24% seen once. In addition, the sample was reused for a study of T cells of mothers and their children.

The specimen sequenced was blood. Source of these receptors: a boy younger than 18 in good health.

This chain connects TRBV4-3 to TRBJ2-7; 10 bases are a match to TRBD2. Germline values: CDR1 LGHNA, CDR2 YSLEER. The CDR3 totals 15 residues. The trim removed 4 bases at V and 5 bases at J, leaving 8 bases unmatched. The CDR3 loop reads CASSPRSSGSNEQYF. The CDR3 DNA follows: TGCGCCAGCAGCCCGAGGTCTAGCGGGAGCAACGAGCAGTACTTC.

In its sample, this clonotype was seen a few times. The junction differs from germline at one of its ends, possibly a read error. The CDR3 reads CAGSDIVNEQFF. CDR3 nucleotide sequence: TGTGCCGGCAGTGATATTGTCAATGAGCAGTTCTTC. The rearrangement uses TRBV25-1 and TRBJ2-5; D not certain. The closer fit of TRBJ2-1 to the DNA end suggests the J call may be wrong. CDR1 is MGHDK and CDR2 is SYGVNS in the germline V gene. The CDR3 is 12 residues long.

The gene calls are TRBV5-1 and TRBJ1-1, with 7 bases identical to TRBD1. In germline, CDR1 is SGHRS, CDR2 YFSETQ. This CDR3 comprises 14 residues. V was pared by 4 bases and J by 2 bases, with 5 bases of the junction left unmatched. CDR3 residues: CASSVRQGNTEAFF. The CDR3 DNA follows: TGCGCCAGCAGCGTCAGACAGGGCAACACTGAAGCTTTCTTT.

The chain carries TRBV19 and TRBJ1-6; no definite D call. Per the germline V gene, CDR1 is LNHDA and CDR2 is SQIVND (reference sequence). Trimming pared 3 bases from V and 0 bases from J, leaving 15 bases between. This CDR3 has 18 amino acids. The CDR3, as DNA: TGTGCCAGTAGTATGGAAGGCGACCTGAGCTCCTATAATTCACCCCTCCACTTT. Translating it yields CASSMEGDLSSYNSPLHF. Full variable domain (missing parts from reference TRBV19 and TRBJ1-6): DGGITQSPKYLFRKEGQNVTLSCEQNLNHDAMYWYRQDPGQGLRLIYYSQIVNDFQKGDIAEGYSVSREKKESFPLTVTSAQKNPTAFYLCASSMEGDLSSYNSPLHFGNGTRLTVT.

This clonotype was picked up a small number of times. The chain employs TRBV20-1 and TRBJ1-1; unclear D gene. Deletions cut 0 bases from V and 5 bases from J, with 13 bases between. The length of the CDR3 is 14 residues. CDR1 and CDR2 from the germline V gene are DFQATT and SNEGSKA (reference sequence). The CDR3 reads CSARDQARGTEAFF. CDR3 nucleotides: TGCAGTGCTAGAGACCAGGCCAGAGGAACTGAAGCTTTCTTT.

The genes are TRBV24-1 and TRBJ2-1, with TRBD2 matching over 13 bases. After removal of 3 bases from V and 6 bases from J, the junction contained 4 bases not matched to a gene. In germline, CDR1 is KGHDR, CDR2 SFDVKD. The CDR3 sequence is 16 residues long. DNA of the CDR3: TGTGCCACCAGTGATAAGACTAGCGGGGGGCCCAATGAGCAGTTCTTC. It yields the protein CATSDKTSGGPNEQFF.

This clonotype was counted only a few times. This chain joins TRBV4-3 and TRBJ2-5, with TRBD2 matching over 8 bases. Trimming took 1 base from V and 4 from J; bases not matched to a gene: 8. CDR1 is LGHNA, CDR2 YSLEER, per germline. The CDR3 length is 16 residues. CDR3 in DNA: TGCGCCAGCAGCCAAGGTGGGACTAGAGGAGGAGAGACCCAGTACTTC. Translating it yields CASSQGGTRGGETQYF.

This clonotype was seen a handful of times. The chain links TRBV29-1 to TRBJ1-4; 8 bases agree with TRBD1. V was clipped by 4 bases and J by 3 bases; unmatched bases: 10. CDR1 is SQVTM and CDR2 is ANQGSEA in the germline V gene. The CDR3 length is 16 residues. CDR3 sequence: CSVVTGVPSANEKLFF. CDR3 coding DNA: TGCAGCGTTGTGACAGGGGTGCCCTCGGCTAATGAAAAACTGTTTTTT.

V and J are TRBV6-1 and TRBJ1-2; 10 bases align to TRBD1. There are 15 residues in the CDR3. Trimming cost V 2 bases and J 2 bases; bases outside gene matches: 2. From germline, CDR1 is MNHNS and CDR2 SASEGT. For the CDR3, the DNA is TGTGCCAGCAGTGAACCGGGACAGGGGAACTATGGCTACACCTTC. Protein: CASSEPGQGNYGYTF.

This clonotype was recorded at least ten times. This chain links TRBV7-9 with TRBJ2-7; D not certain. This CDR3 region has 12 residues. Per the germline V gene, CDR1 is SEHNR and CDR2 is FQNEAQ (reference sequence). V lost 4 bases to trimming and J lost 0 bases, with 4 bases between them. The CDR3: CASSSVSYEQYF. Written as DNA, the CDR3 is TGTGCCAGCAGCTCCGTCTCCTACGAGCAGTACTTC.

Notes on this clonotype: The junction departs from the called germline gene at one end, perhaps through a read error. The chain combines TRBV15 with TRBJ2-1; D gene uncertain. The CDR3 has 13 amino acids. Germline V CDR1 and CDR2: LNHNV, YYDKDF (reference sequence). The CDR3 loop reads CAASRPSRDEQFF. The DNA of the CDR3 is TGTGCCGCCAGTAGACCTAGTAGGGATGAGCAGTTCTTC.

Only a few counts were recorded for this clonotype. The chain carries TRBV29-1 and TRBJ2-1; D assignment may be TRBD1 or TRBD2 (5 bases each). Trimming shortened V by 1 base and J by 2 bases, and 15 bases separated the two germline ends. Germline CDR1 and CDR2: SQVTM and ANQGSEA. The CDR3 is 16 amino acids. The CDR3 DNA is TGCAGCGTTGAAGCGCCCCGGGGCGGTGCCTACAATGAGCAGTTCTTC. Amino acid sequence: CSVEAPRGGAYNEQFF.

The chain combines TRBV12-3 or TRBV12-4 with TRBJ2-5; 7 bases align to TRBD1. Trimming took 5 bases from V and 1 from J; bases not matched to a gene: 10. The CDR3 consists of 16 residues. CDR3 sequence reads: CASSIGQAAFQETQYF. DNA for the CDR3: TGTGCCAGCAGTATAGGACAGGCCGCTTTCCAAGAGACCCAGTACTTC.

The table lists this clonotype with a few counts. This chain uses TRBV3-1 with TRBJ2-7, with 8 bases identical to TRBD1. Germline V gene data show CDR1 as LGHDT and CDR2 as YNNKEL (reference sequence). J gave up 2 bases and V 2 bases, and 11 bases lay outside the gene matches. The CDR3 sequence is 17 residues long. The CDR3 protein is CASSQPARTGLPYEQYF. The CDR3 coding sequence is TGTGCCAGCAGCCAACCAGCCCGGACAGGGTTGCCCTACGAGCAGTACTTC.

This chain's CDR3 is CASSKTGGSYEQYF. CDR3 bases: TGTGCCAGCAGCAAGACAGGGGGCTCCTACGAGCAGTACTTC. The chain carries TRBV7-2 and TRBJ2-7, with TRBD1 matching over 9 bases. Germline CDR1 is SGHTA and CDR2 is FQGNSA. V shed 5 bases and J 0 bases; nucleotides not matched to a gene: 2. This CDR3 comprises 14 residues.

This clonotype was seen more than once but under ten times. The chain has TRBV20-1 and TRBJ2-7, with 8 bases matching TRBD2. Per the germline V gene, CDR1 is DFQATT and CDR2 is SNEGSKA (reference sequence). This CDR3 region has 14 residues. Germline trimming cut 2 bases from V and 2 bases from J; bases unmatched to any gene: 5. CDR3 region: CSARISGGAYEQYF. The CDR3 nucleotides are TGCAGTGCTAGAATATCCGGGGGGGCCTACGAGCAGTACTTC.

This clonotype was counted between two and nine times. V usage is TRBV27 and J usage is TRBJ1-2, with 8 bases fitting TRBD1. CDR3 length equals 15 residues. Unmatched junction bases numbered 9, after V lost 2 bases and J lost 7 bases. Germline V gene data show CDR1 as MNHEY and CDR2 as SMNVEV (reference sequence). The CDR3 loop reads CASSLVAGGAGGYTF. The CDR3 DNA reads TGTGCCAGCAGTTTAGTGGCAGGGGGCGCGGGTGGCTACACCTTC.

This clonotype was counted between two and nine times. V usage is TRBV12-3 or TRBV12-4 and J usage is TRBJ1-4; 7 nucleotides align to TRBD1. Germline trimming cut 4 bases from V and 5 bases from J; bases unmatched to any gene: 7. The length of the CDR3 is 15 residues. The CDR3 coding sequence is TGTGCCAGCAGTTACGACAGGGAGCCAAATGAAAAACTGTTTTTT. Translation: CASSYDREPNEKLFF.

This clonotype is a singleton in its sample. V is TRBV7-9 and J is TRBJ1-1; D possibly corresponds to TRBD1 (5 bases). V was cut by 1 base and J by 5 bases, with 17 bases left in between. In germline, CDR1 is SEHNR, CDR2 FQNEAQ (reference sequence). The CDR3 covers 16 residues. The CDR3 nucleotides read TGTGCCAGCAGCTTAGGGATGACAGATGACAAGACTGAAGCTTTCTTT. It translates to CASSLGMTDDKTEAFF.

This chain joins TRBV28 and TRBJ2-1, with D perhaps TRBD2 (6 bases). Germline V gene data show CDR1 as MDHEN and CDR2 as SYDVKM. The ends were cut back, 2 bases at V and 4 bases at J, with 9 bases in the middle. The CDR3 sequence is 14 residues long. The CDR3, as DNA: TGTGCCAGCAGTTTAGGGGGGAAATACAATGAGCAGTTCTTC. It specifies CASSLGGKYNEQFF.